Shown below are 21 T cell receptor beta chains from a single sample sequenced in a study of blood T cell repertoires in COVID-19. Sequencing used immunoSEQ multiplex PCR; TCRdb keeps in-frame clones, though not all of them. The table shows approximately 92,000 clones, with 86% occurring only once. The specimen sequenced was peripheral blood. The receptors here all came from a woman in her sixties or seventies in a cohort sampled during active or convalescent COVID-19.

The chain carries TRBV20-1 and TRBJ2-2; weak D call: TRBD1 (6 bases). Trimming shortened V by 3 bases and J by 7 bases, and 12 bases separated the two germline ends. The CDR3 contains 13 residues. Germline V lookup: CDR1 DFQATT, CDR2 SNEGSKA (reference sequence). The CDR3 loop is CSASRQGRGELFF. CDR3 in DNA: TGCAGTGCTAGTAGGCAGGGGCGCGGGGAGCTGTTTTTT.

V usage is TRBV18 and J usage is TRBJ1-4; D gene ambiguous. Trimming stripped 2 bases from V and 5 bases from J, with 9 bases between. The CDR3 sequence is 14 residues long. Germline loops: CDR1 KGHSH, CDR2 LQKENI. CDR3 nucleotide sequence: TGTGCCAGCTCACCAGGGCAGATGAATGAAAAACTGTTTTTT. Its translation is CASSPGQMNEKLFF. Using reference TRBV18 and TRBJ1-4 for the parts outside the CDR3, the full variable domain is NAGVMQNPRHLVRRRGQEARLRCSPMKGHSHVYWYRQLPEEGLKFMVYLQKENIIDESGMPKERFSAEFPKEGPSILRIQQVVRGDSAAYFCASSPGQMNEKLFFGSGTQLSVL.

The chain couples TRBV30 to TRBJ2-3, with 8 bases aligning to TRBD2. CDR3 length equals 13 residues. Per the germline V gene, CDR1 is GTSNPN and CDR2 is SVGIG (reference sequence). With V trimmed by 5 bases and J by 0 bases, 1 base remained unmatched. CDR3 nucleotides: TGTGCCTGGGCTAGCGGGAGCACAGATACGCAGTATTTT. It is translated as CAWASGSTDTQYF.

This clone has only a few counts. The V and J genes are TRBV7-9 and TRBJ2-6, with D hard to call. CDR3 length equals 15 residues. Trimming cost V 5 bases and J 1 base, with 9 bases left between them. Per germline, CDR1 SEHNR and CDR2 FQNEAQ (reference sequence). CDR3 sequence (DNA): TGTGCCAGCAGCCCCATAGTATCTGGGGCCAACGTCCTGACTTTC. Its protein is CASSPIVSGANVLTF. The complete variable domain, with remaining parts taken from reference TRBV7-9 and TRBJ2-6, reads DTGVSQNPRHKITKRGQNVTFRCDPISEHNRLYWYRQTLGQGPEFLTYFQNEAQLEKSRLLSDRFSAERPKGSFSTLEIQRTEQGDSAMYLCASSPIVSGANVLTFGAGSRLTVL.

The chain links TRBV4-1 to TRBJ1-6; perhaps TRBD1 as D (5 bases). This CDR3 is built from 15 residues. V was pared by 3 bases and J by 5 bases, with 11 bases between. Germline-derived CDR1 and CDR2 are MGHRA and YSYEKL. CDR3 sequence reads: CASSHRDLDNSPLHF. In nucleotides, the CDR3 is TGCGCCAGCAGCCACCGGGACTTAGATAATTCACCCCTCCACTTT.

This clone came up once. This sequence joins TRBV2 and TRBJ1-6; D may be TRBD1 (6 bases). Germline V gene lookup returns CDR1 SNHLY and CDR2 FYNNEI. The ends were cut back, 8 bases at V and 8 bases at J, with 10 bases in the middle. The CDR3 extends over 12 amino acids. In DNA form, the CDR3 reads TGTGCCAGCGGAAGACAGGATTCACCCCTCCACTTT. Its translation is CASGRQDSPLHF.

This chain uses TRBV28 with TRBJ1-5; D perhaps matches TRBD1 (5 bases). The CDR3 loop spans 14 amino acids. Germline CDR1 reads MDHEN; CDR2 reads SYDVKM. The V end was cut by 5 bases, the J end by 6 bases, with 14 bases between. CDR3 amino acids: CASSPLGGTQPQHF. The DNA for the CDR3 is TGTGCCAGCAGTCCCCTTGGAGGGACTCAGCCCCAGCATTTT.

CDR3 loop: CATRVRGRQGSNQPQHF. Written as DNA, the CDR3 is TGTGCCACCAGGGTACGGGGTAGACAGGGGAGTAATCAGCCCCAGCATTTT. The chain carries TRBV15 and TRBJ1-5; 8 bases agree with TRBD1. V shed 6 bases, J shed 4 bases, and the junction held 14 bases outside the gene matches. Per germline, CDR1 LNHNV and CDR2 YYDKDF (reference sequence). The CDR3 extends over 17 amino acids.

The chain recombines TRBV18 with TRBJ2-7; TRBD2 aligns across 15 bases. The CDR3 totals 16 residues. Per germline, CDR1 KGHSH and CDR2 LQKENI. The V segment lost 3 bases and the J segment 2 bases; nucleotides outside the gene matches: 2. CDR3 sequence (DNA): TGTGCCAGCTCACCGTGGACTAGCGGGGGGGCCTACGAGCAGTACTTC. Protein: CASSPWTSGGAYEQYF.

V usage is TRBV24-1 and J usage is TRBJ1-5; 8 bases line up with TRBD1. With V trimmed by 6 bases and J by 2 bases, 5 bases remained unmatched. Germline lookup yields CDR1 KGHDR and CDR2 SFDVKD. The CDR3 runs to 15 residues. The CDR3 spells CATSTGGRGNQPQHF. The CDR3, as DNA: TGTGCCACCAGTACAGGGGGTCGAGGCAATCAGCCCCAGCATTTT.

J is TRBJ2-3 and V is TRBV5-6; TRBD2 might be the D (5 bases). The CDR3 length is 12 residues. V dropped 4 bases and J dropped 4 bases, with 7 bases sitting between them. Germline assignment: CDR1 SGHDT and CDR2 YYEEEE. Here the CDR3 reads CASSTLADTQYF. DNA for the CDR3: TGTGCCAGCAGCACACTAGCAGATACGCAGTATTTT.

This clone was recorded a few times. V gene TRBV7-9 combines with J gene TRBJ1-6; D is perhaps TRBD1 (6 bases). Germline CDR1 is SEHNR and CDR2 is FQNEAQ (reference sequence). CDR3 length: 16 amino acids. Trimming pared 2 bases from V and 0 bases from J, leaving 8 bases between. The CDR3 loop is CASSLQGSSYNSPLHF. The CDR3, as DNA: TGTGCCAGCAGCTTACAGGGGAGCTCCTATAATTCACCCCTCCACTTT.

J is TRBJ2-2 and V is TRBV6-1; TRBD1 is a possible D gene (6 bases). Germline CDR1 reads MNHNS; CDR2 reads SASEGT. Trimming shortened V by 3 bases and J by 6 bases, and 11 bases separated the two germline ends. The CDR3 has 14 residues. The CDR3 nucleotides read TGTGCCAGCAGTGAGAACAGGGCGGCCGGGGAGCTGTTTTTT. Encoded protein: CASSENRAAGELFF.

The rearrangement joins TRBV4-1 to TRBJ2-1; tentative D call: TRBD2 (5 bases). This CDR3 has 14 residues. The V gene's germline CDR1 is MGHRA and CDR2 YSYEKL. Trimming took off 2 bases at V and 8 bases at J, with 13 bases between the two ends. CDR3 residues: CASSQRELAHEQFF. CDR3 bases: TGCGCCAGCAGCCAAAGAGAGCTAGCCCATGAGCAGTTCTTC.

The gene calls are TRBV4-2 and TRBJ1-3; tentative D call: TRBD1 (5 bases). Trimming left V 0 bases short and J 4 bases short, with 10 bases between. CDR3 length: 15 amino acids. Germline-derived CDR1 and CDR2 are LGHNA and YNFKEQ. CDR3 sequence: CASSQDAGGGNTIYF. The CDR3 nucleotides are TGTGCCAGCAGCCAAGATGCGGGGGGAGGAAACACCATATATTTT.

The chain's CDR3 is CASSPAGLNSPLHF. For the CDR3, the DNA is TGTGCCAGCTCACCGGCGGGCCTTAATTCACCCCTCCACTTT. The chain has TRBV18 and TRBJ1-6, with no clear D. The CDR3 is 14 residues long. Germline V CDR1 and CDR2: KGHSH, LQKENI. With 3 bases removed from V and 6 bases from J, the gap between germline ends came to 9 bases.

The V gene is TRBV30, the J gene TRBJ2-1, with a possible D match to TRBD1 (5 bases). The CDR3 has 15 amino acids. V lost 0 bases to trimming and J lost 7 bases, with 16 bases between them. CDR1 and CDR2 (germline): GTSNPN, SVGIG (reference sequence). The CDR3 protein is CAWSVKGHKGNEQFF. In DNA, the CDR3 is TGTGCCTGGAGTGTAAAAGGACATAAGGGTAATGAGCAGTTCTTC.

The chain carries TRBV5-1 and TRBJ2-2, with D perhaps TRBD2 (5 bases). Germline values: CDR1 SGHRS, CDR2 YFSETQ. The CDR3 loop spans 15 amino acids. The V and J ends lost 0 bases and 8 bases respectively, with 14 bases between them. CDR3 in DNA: TGCGCCAGCAGCTTGGGGACTGCTAAGGTTGGGGAGCTGTTTTTT. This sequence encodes CASSLGTAKVGELFF.

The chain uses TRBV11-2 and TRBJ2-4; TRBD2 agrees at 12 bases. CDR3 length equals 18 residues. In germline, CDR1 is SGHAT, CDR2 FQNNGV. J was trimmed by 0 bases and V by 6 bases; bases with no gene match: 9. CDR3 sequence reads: CASSQGLAGILAKNIQYF. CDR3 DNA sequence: TGTGCCAGCAGTCAAGGACTAGCGGGGATACTAGCCAAAAACATTCAGTACTTC.

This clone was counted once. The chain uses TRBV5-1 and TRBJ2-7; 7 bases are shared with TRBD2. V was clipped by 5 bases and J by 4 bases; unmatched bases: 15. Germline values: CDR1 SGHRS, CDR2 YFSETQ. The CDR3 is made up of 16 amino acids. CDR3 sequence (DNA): TGCGCCAGCAGACGGGCGGCGGGGGAAAGTGGTTACGAGCAGTACTTC. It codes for CASRRAAGESGYEQYF. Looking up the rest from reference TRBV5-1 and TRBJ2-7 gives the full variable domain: KAGVTQTPRYLIKTRGQQVTLSCSPISGHRSVSWYQQTPGQGLQFLFEYFSETQRNKGNFPGRFSGRQFSNSRSEMNVSTLELGDSALYLCASRRAAGESGYEQYFGPGTRLTVT.

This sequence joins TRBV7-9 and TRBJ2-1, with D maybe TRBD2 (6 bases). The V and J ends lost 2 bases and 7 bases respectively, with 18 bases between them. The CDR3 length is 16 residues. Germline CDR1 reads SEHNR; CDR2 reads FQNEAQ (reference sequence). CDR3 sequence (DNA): TGTGCCAGCAGCTTATTCGCGGGGCCGGACGAGAATGAGCAGTTCTTC. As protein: CASSLFAGPDENEQFF.